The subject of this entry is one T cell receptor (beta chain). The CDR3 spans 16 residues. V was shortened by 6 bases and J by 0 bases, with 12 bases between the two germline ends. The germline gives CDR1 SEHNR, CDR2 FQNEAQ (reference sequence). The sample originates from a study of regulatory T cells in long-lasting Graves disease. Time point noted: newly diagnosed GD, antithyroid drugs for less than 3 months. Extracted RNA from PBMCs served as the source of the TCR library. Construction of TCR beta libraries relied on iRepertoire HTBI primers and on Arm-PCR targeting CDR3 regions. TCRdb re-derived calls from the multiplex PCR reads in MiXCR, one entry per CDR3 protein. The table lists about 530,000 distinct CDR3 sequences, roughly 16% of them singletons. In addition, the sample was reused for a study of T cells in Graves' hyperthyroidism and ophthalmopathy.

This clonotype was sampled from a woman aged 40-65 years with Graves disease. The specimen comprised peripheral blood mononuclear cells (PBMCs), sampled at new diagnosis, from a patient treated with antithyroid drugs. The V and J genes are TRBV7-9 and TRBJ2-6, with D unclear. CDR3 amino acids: CASSLMDLSGANVLTF. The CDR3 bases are TGTGCCAGCAGTTTAATGGATCTCTCTGGGGCCAACGTCCTGACTTTC.